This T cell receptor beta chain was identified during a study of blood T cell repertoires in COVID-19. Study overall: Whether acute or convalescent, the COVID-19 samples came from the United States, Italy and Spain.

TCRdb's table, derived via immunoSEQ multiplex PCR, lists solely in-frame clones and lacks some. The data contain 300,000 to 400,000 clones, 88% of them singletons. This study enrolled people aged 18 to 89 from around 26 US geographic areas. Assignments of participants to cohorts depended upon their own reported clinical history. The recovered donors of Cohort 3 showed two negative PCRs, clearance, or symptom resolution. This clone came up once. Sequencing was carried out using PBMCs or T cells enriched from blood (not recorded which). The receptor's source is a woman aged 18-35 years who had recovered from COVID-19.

This chain's CDR3 is CASSRGSNQPQHF. CDR3 DNA sequence: TGCGCCAGCAGTAGGGGTAGCAATCAGCCCCAGCATTTT. V usage is TRBV4-1 and J usage is TRBJ1-5; possibly TRBD1 for D (5 bases). CDR1 MGHRA and CDR2 YSYEKL come from the germline V gene. The V end lost 6 bases, the J end lost 0 bases, and 6 bases lay between the germline ends. This CDR3 has 13 residues.